This T cell receptor (beta chain) was captured in a study of early T cells in non-severe SARS-CoV-2 infection. Whole-study context: RNA in bulk from unsorted whole blood was sequenced, and chains were unpaired. Study-level results: The VDJdb matching leaned toward anti-spike CD8 responses and overlooked private and CD4 specificities.

This clonotype turned up a few times. The target antigen is unknown. Unique molecular identifiers tagged individual cDNA molecules. TCRdb reprocessed the 5' RACE reads via MiXCR and lists one record per CDR3 protein. This sample has 55,000 to 80,000 distinct CDR3 sequences; about an eighth occur once, and the top ten carry 4.5% to 7%. V was trimmed by 3 bases and J by 6 bases, leaving 19 bases between them. CDR3 length: 15 residues. Germline V gene sequence: CDR1 SGHRS, CDR2 YFSETQ. The material sequenced was whole blood, taken at baseline. The receptor was derived from an adult who was a healthcare worker with PCR-confirmed SARS-CoV-2 infection or an uninfected control (not recorded which). V is TRBV5-1 and J is TRBJ2-7; TRBD1 is a possible D gene (5 bases). The CDR3 loop is CASSWGLELNSEQYF. CDR3 in DNA: TGCGCCAGCAGCTGGGGCCTCGAGCTCAACTCCGAGCAGTACTTC.